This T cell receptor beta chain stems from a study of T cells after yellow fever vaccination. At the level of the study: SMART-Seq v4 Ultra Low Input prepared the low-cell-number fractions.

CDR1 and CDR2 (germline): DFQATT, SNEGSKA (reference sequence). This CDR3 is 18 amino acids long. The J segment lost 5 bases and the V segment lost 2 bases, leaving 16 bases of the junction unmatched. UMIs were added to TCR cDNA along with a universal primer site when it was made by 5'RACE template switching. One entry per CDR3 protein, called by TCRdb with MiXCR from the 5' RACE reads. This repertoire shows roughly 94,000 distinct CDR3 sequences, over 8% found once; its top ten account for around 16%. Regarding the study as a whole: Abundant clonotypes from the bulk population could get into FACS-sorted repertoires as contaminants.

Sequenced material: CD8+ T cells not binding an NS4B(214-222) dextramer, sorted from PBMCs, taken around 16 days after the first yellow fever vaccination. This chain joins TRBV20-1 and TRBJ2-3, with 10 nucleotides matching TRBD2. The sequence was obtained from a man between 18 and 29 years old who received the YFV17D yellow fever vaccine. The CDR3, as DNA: TGCAGTGCTAGACCCGATTACGGCGAGCGGGGGGGCGGAGATACGCAGTATTTT. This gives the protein CSARPDYGERGGGDTQYF.